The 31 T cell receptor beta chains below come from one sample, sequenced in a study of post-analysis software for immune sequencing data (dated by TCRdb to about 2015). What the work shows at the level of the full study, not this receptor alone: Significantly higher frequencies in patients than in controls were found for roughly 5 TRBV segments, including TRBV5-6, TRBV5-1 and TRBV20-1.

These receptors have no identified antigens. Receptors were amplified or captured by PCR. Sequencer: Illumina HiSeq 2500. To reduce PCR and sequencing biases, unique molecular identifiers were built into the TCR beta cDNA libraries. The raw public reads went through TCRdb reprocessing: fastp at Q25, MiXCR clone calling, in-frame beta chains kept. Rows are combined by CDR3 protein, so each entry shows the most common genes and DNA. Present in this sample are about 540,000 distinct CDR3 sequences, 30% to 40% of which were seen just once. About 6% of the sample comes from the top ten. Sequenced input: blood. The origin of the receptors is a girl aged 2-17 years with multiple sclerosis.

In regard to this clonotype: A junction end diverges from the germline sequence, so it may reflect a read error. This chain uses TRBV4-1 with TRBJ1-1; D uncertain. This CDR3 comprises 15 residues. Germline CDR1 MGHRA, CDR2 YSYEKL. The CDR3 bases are TGCGCCAGCAGCAAAGAGGCCCTCTTTAACACTGAAGCTTTCTTT. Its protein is CASSKEALFNTEAFF.

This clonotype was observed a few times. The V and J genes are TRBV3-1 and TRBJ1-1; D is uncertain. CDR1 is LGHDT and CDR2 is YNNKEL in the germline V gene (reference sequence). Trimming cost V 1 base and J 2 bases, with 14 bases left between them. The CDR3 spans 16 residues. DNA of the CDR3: TGTGCCAGCAGCCAAGGTGCACCCTCCGGTAACACTGAAGCTTTCTTT. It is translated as CASSQGAPSGNTEAFF.

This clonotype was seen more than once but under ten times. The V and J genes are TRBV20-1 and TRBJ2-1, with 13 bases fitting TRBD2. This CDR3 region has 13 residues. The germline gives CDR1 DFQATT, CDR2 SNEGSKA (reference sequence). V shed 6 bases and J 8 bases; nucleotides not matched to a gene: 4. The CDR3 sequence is CSARGLAGYEQFF. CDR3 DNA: TGCAGTGCGCGGGGACTAGCGGGGTATGAGCAGTTCTTC.

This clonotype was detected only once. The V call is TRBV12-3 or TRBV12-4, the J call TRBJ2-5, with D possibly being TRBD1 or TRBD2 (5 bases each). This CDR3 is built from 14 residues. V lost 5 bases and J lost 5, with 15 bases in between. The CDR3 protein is CASSGPGLGETQYF. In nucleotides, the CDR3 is TGTGCCAGCAGTGGGCCGGGGCTGGGTGAGACCCAGTACTTC.

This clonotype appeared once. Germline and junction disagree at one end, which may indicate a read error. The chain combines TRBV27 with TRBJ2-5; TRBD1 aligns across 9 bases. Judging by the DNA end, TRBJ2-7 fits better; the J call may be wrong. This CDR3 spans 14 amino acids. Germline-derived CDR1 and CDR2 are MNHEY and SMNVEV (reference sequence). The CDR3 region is CAGSLTGGVYEQYF. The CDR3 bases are TGTGCCGGCAGTTTAACAGGGGGCGTTTACGAGCAGTACTTC.

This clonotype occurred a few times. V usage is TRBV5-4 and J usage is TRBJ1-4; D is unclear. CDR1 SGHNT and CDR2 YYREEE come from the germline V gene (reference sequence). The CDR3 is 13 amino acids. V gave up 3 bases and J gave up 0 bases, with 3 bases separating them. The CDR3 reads CASSSPTNEKLFF. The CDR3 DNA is TGTGCCAGCAGCTCCCCAACTAATGAAAAACTGTTTTTT. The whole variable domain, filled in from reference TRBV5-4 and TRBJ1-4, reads ETGVTQSPTHLIKTRGQQVTLRCSSQSGHNTVSWYQQALGQGPQFIFQYYREEENGRGNFPPRFSGLQFPNYSSELNVNALELDDSALYLCASSSPTNEKLFFGSGTQLSVL.

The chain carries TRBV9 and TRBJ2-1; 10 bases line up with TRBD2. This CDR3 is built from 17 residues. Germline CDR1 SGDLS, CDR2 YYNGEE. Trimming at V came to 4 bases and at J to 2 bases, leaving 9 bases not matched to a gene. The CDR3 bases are TGTGCCAGCAGCCGAGGAAATAGCGGGGGGACCTACAATGAGCAGTTCTTC. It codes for CASSRGNSGGTYNEQFF.

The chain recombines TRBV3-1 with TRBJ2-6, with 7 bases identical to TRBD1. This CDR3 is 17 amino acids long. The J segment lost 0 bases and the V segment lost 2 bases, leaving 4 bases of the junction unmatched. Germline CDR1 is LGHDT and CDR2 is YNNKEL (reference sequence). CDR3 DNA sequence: TGTGCCAGCAGCCAATTTTCAGGGGGCTCTGGGGCCAACGTCCTGACTTTC. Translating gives CASSQFSGGSGANVLTF.

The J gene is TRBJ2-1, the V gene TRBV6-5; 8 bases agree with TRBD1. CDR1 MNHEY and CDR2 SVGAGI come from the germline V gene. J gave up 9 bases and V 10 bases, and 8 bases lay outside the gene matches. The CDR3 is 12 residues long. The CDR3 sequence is CAIRTGTGEQFF. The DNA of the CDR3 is TGTGCCATTCGGACAGGGACGGGTGAGCAGTTCTTC.

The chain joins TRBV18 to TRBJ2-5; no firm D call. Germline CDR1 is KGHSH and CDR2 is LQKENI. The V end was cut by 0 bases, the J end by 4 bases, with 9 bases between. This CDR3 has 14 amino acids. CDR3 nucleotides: TGTGCCAGCTCACCACCGAGAGGCCCAGAGACCCAGTACTTC. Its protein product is CASSPPRGPETQYF.

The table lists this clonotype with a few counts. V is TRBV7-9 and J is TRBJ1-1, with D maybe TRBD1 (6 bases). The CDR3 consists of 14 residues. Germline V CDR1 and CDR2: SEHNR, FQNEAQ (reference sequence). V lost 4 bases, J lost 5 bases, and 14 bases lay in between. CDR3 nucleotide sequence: TGTGCCAGCAGCTCACTCCAGGGGAGGACTGAAGCTTTCTTT. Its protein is CASSSLQGRTEAFF.

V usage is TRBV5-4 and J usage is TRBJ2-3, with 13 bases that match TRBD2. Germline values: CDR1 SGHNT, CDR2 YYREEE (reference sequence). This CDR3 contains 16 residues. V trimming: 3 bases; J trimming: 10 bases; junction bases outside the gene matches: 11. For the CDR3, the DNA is TGTGCCAGCAGCTCTGAACTAGCGGGGGGGCCCCAATCGCAGTATTTT. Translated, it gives CASSSELAGGPQSQYF.

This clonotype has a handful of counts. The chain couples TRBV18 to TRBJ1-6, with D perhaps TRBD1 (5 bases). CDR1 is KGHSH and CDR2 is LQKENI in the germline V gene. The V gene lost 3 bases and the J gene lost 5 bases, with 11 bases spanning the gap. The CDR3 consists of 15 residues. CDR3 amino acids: CASSPGAGNNSPLHF. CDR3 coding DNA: TGTGCCAGCTCACCTGGAGCAGGGAATAATTCACCCCTCCACTTT. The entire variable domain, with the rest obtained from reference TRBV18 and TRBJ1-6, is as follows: NAGVMQNPRHLVRRRGQEARLRCSPMKGHSHVYWYRQLPEEGLKFMVYLQKENIIDESGMPKERFSAEFPKEGPSILRIQQVVRGDSAAYFCASSPGAGNNSPLHFGNGTRLTVT.

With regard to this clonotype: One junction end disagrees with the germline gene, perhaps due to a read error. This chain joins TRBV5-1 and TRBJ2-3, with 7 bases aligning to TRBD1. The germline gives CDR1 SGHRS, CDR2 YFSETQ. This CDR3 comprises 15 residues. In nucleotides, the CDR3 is TGCGCCGGCAGCTTGGACGAGGGGGCCGTAGATACGCAGTATTTT. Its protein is CAGSLDEGAVDTQYF.

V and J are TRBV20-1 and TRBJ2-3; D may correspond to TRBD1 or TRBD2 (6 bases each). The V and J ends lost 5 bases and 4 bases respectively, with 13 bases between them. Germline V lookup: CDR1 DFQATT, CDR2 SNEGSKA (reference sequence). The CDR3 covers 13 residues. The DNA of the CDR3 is TGCAGTGCTCCTAACGGGGGCCCAGATACGCAGTATTTT. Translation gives CSAPNGGPDTQYF.

This CDR3 reads CSASGQLNTEAFF. The CDR3 nucleotides read TGCAGCGCTTCCGGACAGCTGAACACTGAAGCTTTCTTT. The V gene is TRBV29-1, the J gene TRBJ1-1, with D possibly being TRBD1 (6 bases). Trimming took 7 bases from V and 0 from J, leaving 12 bases between them. Per germline, CDR1 SQVTM and CDR2 ANQGSEA. This CDR3 contains 13 residues.

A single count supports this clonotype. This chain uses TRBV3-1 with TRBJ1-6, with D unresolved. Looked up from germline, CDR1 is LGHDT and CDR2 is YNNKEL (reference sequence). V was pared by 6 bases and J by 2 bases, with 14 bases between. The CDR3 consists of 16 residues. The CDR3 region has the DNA TGTGCCAGCAGTCCAGAGAGCGGCCCCTATAATTCACCCCTCCACTTT. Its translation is CASSPESGPYNSPLHF.

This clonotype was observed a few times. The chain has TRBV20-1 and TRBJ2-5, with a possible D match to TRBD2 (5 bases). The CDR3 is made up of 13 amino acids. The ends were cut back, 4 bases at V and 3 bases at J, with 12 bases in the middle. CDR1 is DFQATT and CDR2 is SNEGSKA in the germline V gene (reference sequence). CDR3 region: CSATETTKETQYF. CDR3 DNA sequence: TGCAGTGCTACCGAGACTACGAAAGAGACCCAGTACTTC.

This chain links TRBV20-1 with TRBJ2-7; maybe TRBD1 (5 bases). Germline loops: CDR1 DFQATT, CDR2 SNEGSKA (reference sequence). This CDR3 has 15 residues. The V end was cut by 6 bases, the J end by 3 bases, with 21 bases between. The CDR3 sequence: CSAFRQGRGIYEQYF. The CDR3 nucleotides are TGCAGTGCCTTTCGCCAGGGAAGAGGTATCTACGAGCAGTACTTC.

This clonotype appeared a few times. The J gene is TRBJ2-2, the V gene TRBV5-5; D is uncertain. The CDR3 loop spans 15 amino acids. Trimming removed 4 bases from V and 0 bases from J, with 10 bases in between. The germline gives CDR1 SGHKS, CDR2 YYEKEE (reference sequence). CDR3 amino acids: CASSRPGSNTGELFF. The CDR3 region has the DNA TGTGCCAGCAGCCGGCCCGGATCGAACACCGGGGAGCTGTTTTTT.

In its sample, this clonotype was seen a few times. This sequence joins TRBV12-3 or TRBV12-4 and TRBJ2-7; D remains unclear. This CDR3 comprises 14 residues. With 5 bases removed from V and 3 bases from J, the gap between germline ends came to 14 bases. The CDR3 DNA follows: TGTGCCAGCAGTACTTATGACAACTACTACGAGCAGTACTTC. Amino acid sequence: CASSTYDNYYEQYF.

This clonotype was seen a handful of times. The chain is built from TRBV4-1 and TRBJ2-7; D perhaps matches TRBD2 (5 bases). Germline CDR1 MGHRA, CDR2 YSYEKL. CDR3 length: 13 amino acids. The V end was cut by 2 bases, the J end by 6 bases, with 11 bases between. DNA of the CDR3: TGCGCCAGCAGCCAAATAGGTGGGAGCGAGCAGTACTTC. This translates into CASSQIGGSEQYF.

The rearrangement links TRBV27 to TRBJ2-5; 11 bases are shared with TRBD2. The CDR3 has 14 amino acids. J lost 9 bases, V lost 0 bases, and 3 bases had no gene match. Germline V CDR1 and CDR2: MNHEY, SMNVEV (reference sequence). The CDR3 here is CASSLSTSGAAQYF. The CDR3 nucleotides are TGTGCCAGCAGTTTATCGACTAGCGGGGCGGCCCAGTACTTC.

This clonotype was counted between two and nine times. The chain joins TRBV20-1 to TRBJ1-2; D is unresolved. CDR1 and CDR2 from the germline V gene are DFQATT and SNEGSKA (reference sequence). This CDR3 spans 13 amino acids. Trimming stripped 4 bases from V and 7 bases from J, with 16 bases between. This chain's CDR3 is CSAILRSEAGYTF. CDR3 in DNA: TGCAGTGCTATACTCCGGTCAGAGGCTGGCTACACCTTC.

Here the CDR3 reads CASSAGSGTGWDTQYF. The CDR3 region has the DNA TGTGCCAGCAGTGCTGGATCCGGGACAGGGTGGGATACGCAGTATTTT. The chain is built from TRBV6-1 and TRBJ2-3; 9 nucleotides align to TRBD1. The germline CDR1 and CDR2 sequences are MNHNS and SASEGT. J lost 6 bases, V lost 4 bases, and 11 bases had no gene match. The length of the CDR3 is 16 residues.

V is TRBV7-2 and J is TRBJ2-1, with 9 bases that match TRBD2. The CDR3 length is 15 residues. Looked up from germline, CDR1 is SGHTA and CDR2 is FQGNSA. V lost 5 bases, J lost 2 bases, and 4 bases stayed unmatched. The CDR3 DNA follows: TGTGCCAGCAGCGGCGGGGGGGCCACCTACAATGAGCAGTTCTTC. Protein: CASSGGGATYNEQFF.

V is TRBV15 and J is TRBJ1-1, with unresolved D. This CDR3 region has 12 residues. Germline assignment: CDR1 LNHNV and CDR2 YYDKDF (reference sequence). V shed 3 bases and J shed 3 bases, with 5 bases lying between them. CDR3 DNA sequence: TGTGCCACCAGCAGCGGATACACTGAAGCTTTCTTT. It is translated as CATSSGYTEAFF.

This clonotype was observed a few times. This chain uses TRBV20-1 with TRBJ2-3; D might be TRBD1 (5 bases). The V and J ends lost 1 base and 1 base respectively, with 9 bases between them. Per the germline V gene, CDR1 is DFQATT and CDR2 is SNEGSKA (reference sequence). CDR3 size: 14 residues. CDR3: CSARVGRGTDTQYF. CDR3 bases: TGCAGTGCTAGAGTGGGCAGGGGCACAGATACGCAGTATTTT.

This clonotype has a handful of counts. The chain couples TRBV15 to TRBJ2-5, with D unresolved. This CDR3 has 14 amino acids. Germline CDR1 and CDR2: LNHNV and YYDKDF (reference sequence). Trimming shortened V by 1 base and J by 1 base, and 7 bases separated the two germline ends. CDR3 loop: CATSRGPSQETQYF. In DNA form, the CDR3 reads TGTGCCACCAGCAGAGGACCTTCCCAAGAGACCCAGTACTTC. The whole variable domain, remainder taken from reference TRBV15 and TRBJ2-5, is DAMVIQNPRYQVTQFGKPVTLSCSQTLNHNVMYWYQQKSSQAPKLLFHYYDKDFNNEADTPDNFQSRRPNTSFCFLDIRSPGLGDTAMYLCATSRGPSQETQYFGPGTRLLVL.

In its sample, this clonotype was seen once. CDR3 loop: CASSFWGQGNNEQFF. CDR3 DNA: TGCGCCAGCAGCTTTTGGGGACAGGGCAACAATGAGCAGTTCTTC. The chain links TRBV5-1 to TRBJ2-1, with 9 bases lining up with TRBD1. This CDR3 region has 15 residues. J lost 5 bases, V lost 2 bases, and 5 bases had no gene match. Germline lookup yields CDR1 SGHRS and CDR2 YFSETQ.

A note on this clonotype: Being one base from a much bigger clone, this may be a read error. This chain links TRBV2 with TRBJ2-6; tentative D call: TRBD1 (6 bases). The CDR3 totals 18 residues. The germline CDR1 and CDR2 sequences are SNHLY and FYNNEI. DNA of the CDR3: TGTGCCAGCAGGGGGGCTCGTCAGGTGTTCTCTGGGGCCAACGTCCGGACTTTC. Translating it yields CASRGARQVFSGANVRTF.